The clone carrying this T cell receptor (beta chain) was counted ten times or more. The entry originates in a study of regulatory T cells in long-lasting Graves disease. Time point here: newly diagnosed GD, antithyroid drugs for less than 3 months. Isolated PBMC RNA provided the starting material for the TCR library. Arm-PCR with iRepertoire HTBI primers amplified the CDR3 regions for these TCR beta libraries. TCRdb re-analysed the multiplex PCR reads in MiXCR, keeping a single row per CDR3 protein. The sample has hundreds of thousands of distinct CDR3 sequences; roughly 16% are singletons. Trimming left V 4 bases short and J 6 bases short, with 13 bases between. The CDR3 loop spans 13 amino acids. CDR1 and CDR2 from the germline V gene are ENHRY and SYGVKD. The sample was also linked to a second study, of T cells in Graves' hyperthyroidism and ophthalmopathy.

The receptor's source is a woman younger than 45 with Graves disease. The chain carries TRBV10-3 and TRBJ2-7, with unresolved D. Material: peripheral blood mononuclear cells (PBMCs), obtained at new diagnosis, from a patient treated with antithyroid drugs. The chain's CDR3 is CAISALIQREQYF. As DNA, the CDR3 is TGTGCCATCAGTGCCCTAATACAGCGCGAGCAGTACTTC.